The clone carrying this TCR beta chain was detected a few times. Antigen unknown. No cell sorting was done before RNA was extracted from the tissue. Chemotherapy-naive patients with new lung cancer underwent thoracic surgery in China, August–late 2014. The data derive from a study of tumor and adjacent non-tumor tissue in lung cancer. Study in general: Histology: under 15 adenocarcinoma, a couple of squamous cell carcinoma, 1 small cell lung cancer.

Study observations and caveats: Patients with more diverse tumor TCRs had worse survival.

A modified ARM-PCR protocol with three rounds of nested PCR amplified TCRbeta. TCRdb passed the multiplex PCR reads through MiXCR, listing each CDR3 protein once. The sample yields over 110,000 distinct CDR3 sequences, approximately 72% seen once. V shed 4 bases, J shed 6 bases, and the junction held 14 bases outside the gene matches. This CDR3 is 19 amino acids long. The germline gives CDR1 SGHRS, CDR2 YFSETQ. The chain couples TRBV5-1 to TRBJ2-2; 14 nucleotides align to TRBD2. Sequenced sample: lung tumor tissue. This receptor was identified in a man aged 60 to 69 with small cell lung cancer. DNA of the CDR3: TGCGCCAGCAGCCCTCACCTCGGGACTAGCGGGAGTCGGGCCGGGGAGCTGTTTTTT. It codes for CASSPHLGTSGSRAGELFF.